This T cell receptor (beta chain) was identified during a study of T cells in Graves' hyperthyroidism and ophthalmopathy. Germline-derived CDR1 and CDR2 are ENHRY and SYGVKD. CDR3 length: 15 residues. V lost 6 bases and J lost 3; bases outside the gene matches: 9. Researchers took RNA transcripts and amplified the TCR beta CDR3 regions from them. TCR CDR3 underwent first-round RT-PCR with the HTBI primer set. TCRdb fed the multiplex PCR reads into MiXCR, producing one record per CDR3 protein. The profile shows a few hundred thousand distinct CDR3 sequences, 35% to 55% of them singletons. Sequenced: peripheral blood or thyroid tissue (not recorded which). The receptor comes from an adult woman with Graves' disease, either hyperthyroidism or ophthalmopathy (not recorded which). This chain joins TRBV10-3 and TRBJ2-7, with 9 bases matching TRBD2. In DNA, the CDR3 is TGTGCCATCAGGGAGGTAGCGGGAGTGTTCTACGAGCAGTACTTC. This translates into CAIREVAGVFYEQYF.